This T cell receptor beta chain was captured in a study of PD-L1 blockade in urothelial cancer. Specified time point: pretreatment peripheral blood. The patients' disease, urothelial carcinoma, was locally advanced or metastatic. The table came from immunoSEQ multiplex PCR; TCRdb's copy has only in-frame clones and leaves some out. The sample gives 85,000 to 95,000 clones, roughly nine tenths of which show up once; roughly 0.97% is in the top ten. This CDR3 contains 16 residues. The V gene's germline CDR1 is MDHEN and CDR2 SYDVKM. V gave up 4 bases and J gave up 7 bases; unmatched junction bases: 9. Sequencing was performed on PBMCs, taken around atezolizumab (anti-PD-L1) treatment. The V call is TRBV28, the J call TRBJ1-5; 11 bases are shared with TRBD1. This sequence originates from a woman older than 75 with urothelial cancer. The chain's CDR3 is CASSSRRDRGRQPQHF. CDR3 DNA: TGTGCCAGCAGTTCCCGAAGGGACAGGGGGAGACAGCCCCAGCATTTT.